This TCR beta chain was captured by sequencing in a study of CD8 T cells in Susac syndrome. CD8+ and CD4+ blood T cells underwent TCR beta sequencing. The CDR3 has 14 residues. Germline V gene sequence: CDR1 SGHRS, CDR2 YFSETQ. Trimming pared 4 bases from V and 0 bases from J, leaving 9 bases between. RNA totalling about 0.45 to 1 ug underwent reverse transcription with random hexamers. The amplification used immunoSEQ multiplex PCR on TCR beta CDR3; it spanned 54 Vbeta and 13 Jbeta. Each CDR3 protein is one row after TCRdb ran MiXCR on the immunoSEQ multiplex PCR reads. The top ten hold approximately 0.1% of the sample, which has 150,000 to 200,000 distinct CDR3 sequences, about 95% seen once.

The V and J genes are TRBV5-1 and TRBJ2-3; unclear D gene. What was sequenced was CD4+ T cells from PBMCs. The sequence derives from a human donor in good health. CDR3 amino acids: CASSPQTSTDTQYF. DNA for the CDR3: TGCGCCAGCAGCCCTCAGACTAGCACAGATACGCAGTATTTT. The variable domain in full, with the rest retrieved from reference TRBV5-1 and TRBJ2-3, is KAGVTQTPRYLIKTRGQQVTLSCSPISGHRSVSWYQQTPGQGLQFLFEYFSETQRNKGNFPGRFSGRQFSNSRSEMNVSTLELGDSALYLCASSPQTSTDTQYFGPGTRLTVL.